This entry lists 21 T cell receptor beta chains sequenced from one sample in a study of T-cell memory formation after mild COVID-19. TCRdb called the 5' RACE reads again in MiXCR, with one record for every CDR3 protein. The sample has hundreds of thousands of distinct CDR3 sequences; 12% to 15% are singletons. Sequences were obtained from PBMCs or a T cell subset sorted from them (not recorded which). The source of these receptors is a man aged 18 to 30 who had mild COVID-19 (a few samples of this study predate the infection). Cell type and time point are not known.

The chain recombines TRBV9 with TRBJ2-3, with D perhaps matching TRBD1 (6 bases). Germline V gene sequence: CDR1 SGDLS, CDR2 YYNGEE. The length of the CDR3 is 16 residues. Trimming removed 0 bases from V and 3 bases from J, with 14 bases in between. The CDR3 sequence is CASSVVGQPSTDTQYF. DNA for the CDR3: TGTGCCAGCAGCGTAGTGGGACAACCTTCGACAGATACGCAGTATTTT.

This chain uses TRBV7-9 with TRBJ1-2; no clear D gene. The germline gives CDR1 SEHNR, CDR2 FQNEAQ (reference sequence). The CDR3 loop spans 16 amino acids. Trimming shortened V by 5 bases and J by 0 bases, and 16 bases separated the two germline ends. CDR3 amino acids: CASSQLWASSNYGYTF. The CDR3 DNA is TGTGCCAGCAGCCAACTTTGGGCCTCATCTAACTATGGCTACACCTTC.

The rearrangement uses TRBV20-1 and TRBJ2-5; D is perhaps TRBD1 or TRBD2 (6 bases each). The CDR3 runs 14 residues. Trimming stripped 0 bases from V and 5 bases from J, with 13 bases between. CDR1 and CDR2 (germline): DFQATT, SNEGSKA (reference sequence). CDR3 sequence reads: CSARDEEGGETQYF. The CDR3 bases are TGCAGTGCTAGAGATGAAGAAGGGGGGGAGACCCAGTACTTC.

This clonotype occurred a few times. The chain is built from TRBV7-9 and TRBJ1-2; 7 bases fit TRBD1. The germline gives CDR1 SEHNR, CDR2 FQNEAQ (reference sequence). Trimming cost V 5 bases and J 5 bases; bases outside gene matches: 11. The CDR3 totals 15 residues. The CDR3 coding sequence is TGTGCCAGCAGCCTCGACAGGGTATACGATTATGGCTACACCTTC. Protein sequence: CASSLDRVYDYGYTF.

This clonotype was seen a handful of times. The chain recombines TRBV12-1 with TRBJ1-6; the table names TRBD1, a call not compared with the DNA. TRBV12-1 is designated a pseudogene. This CDR3 is built from 14 residues. CDR3 region: CASSSGDTNSPLHF. CDR3 sequence (DNA): TGTGCCAGCAGCTCTGGGGACACCAATTCACCCCTCCACTTT.

This chain connects TRBV12-3 or TRBV12-4 to TRBJ1-1; the D gene is possibly TRBD1 (6 bases). Trimming cost V 8 bases and J 1 base, with 11 bases left between them. The CDR3 has 13 amino acids. The CDR3 nucleotides read TGTGCCAGCTTGGGACATTCGAACACTGAAGCTTTCTTT. Residues: CASLGHSNTEAFF.

This clonotype was detected only a few times. The V and J genes are TRBV5-1 and TRBJ1-1; 7 bases are a match to TRBD1. Germline V gene sequence: CDR1 SGHRS, CDR2 YFSETQ. V was pared by 2 bases and J by 1 base, with 8 bases of the junction left unmatched. CDR3 length: 16 amino acids. The CDR3 reads CASSFSTGQPNTEAFF. The CDR3 nucleotides are TGCGCCAGCAGCTTCTCAACGGGACAGCCGAACACTGAAGCTTTCTTT.

There are a few counts of this clonotype. This sequence joins TRBV7-2 and TRBJ1-2, with D possibly matching TRBD1 (5 bases). The ends were cut back, 5 bases at V and 6 bases at J, with 13 bases in the middle. The CDR3 runs to 13 residues. The germline V gene has CDR1 SGHTA and CDR2 FQGNSA. CDR3 sequence: CASSPAAGNGYTF. CDR3 in DNA: TGTGCCAGCAGCCCAGCAGCAGGGAATGGCTACACCTTC.

This clonotype has more than one count but fewer than ten. The V and J genes are TRBV10-3 and TRBJ2-7; 8 positions match TRBD1. The CDR3 has 16 residues. The germline V gene encodes CDR1 ENHRY and CDR2 SYGVKD. Trimming cost V 0 bases and J 0 bases; bases outside gene matches: 4. This chain's CDR3 is CAISESQGASSYEQYV. The CDR3 nucleotides read TGTGCCATCAGTGAGTCTCAGGGGGCGAGCTCCTACGAGCAGTACGTC.

J is TRBJ1-5 and V is TRBV6-6, with D tentatively TRBD1 (6 bases). There are 15 residues in the CDR3. Germline CDR1 is MNHNY and CDR2 is SVGAGI (reference sequence). Trimming stripped 0 bases from V and 5 bases from J, with 11 bases between. CDR3 in DNA: TGTGCCAGCAGTTACTCGTGGGGGCAGGATCAGCCCCAGCATTTT. This codes for CASSYSWGQDQPQHF.

This clonotype was counted many times. This sequence joins TRBV7-9 and TRBJ1-3, with D perhaps matching TRBD1 (5 bases). CDR1 and CDR2 (germline): SEHNR, FQNEAQ (reference sequence). Trimming left V 2 bases short and J 8 bases short, with 16 bases between. The CDR3 has 15 residues. DNA of the CDR3: TGTGCCAGCAGCTTACAGCGGTTCGGAGGGGACACCATATATTTT. Translation: CASSLQRFGGDTIYF.

This clonotype has a handful of counts. This sequence joins TRBV20-1 and TRBJ2-3; maybe TRBD2 (5 bases). The CDR3 is made up of 13 amino acids. The germline V gene encodes CDR1 DFQATT and CDR2 SNEGSKA (reference sequence). The germline V and J ends were trimmed by 6 bases and 2 bases, with 12 bases remaining between them. The CDR3 DNA reads as TGCAGTGCAATGGCGGGCTCCACAGATACGCAGTATTTT. It translates to CSAMAGSTDTQYF.

The sample holds many counts of this clonotype. The V call is TRBV4-2, the J call TRBJ2-1; 10 positions match TRBD1. Germline CDR1 LGHNA, CDR2 YNFKEQ. The CDR3 length is 17 residues. With V trimmed by 4 bases and J by 2 bases, 8 bases remained unmatched. The CDR3 reads CASSRYLGQGTYNEQFF. CDR3 bases: TGTGCCAGCAGCCGCTACTTGGGACAGGGGACCTACAATGAGCAGTTCTTC.

The CDR3 DNA reads TGCAGCGTTGGGGTTAACGTGGGTCCTACCTACACCTTC. It encodes CSVGVNVGPTYTF. This chain links TRBV29-1 with TRBJ1-2; D is uncertain. From germline, CDR1 is SQVTM and CDR2 ANQGSEA. The CDR3 is 13 amino acids. The V end lost 4 bases, the J end lost 10 bases, and 19 bases lay between the germline ends.

The V call is TRBV11-2, the J call TRBJ2-3, with 9 nucleotides matching TRBD2. The CDR3 contains 16 residues. The V gene end was trimmed by 3 bases and the J gene end by 2 bases; junction bases not matched to a gene: 6. Looked up from germline, CDR1 is SGHAT and CDR2 is FQNNGV. CDR3: CASSFLAGEVTDTQYF. CDR3 sequence (DNA): TGTGCCAGCAGCTTCTTAGCGGGGGAAGTCACAGATACGCAGTATTTT.

CDR3 coding DNA: TGCGCCAGCAGTCAATTCGAAGAAGGAGGGGAGCAGTACGTC. Amino acids: CASSQFEEGGEQYV. The chain recombines TRBV23-1 with TRBJ2-7; possibly TRBD2 for D (6 bases). TRBV23-1 is reported as an ORF; its role is uncertain. The CDR3 covers 14 residues. V was clipped by 1 base and J by 7 bases, with 14 bases between them.

As for this clonotype: Compared with germline, one end of the junction differs, possibly owing to a read error. The chain is built from TRBV7-6 and TRBJ2-7; 8 nucleotides align to TRBD1. Germline CDR1 SGHVS, CDR2 FNYEAQ. The CDR3 is 15 amino acids. CDR3 in DNA: TGTGCCAGCAGCTTAGAAGACAGGGGCTCCGACGAGCAGTACTTC. Its translation is CASSLEDRGSDEQYF.

This clonotype occurred a few times. Written as DNA, the CDR3 is TGTGCCAGCAGTATTGACCGGTCTCCCTCCTACGAGCAGTACGTC. Protein: CASSIDRSPSYEQYV. The chain carries TRBV7-2 and TRBJ2-7; D remains ambiguous. The CDR3 covers 15 residues. Looked up from germline, CDR1 is SGHTA and CDR2 is FQGNSA. The germline V and J ends were trimmed by 6 bases and 0 bases, with 15 bases remaining between them.

The V and J genes are TRBV3-1 and TRBJ1-6; tentative D call: TRBD1 (5 bases). Trimming removed 0 bases from V and 7 bases from J, with 16 bases in between. The CDR3 has 17 residues. CDR1 and CDR2 (germline): LGHDT, YNNKEL (reference sequence). This CDR3 is CASSQDASGPWNSPLHF. The CDR3 DNA reads as TGTGCCAGCAGCCAAGACGCGTCAGGGCCGTGGAATTCACCCCTCCACTTT.

This clonotype occurred a few times. The rearrangement links TRBV6-6 to TRBJ2-5; D is undetermined. This CDR3 is built from 13 residues. V was shortened by 3 bases and J by 3 bases, with 8 bases between the two germline ends. Looked up from germline, CDR1 is MNHNY and CDR2 is SVGAGI (reference sequence). The CDR3 here is CASSYGREETQYF. The CDR3 nucleotides are TGTGCCAGCAGTTATGGCCGGGAAGAGACCCAGTACTTC.

The chain employs TRBV25-1 and TRBJ2-3; D is possibly TRBD1 or TRBD2 (6 bases each). The V gene lost 0 bases and the J gene lost 5 bases, with 12 bases spanning the gap. Germline lookup yields CDR1 MGHDK and CDR2 SYGVNS. The CDR3 consists of 15 residues. The CDR3 protein is CASSEYGGGRDTQYF. Here the CDR3 DNA reads TGTGCCAGCAGTGAATATGGAGGGGGGAGAGATACGCAGTATTTT. Full variable domain (remainder filled in from reference TRBV25-1 and TRBJ2-3): EADIYQTPRYLVIGTGKKITLECSQTMGHDKMYWYQQDPGMELHLIHYSYGVNSTEKGDLSSESTVSRIRTEHFPLTLESARPSHTSQYLCASSEYGGGRDTQYFGPGTRLTVL.